This entry lists 15 T cell receptor beta chains sequenced from one sample in a study of blood T cell repertoires in COVID-19. Assay used: immunoSEQ multiplex PCR; TCRdb lists only in-frame clones, some missing. The sample consists of 250,000 to 300,000 clones, approximately 82% of them appearing once. Material: PBMCs or T cells enriched from blood (not recorded which). These receptors were obtained from a man aged 35-49 years who had been exposed to COVID-19.

The V call is TRBV11-3, the J call TRBJ2-3; the D gene is possibly TRBD2 (7 bases). This CDR3 is 17 amino acids long. V was shortened by 5 bases and J by 1 base, with 19 bases between the two germline ends. Per germline, CDR1 SGHNT and CDR2 YENEEA. The CDR3 sequence: CASSRMGGARGTDTQYF. In DNA form, the CDR3 reads TGTGCCAGCAGCAGGATGGGGGGGGCGCGGGGCACAGATACGCAGTATTTT.

The DNA for the CDR3 is TGTGCCAGCAGTACCGCAACCAAAGGACAGGGGAATTCACCCCTCCACTTT. Translating it yields CASSTATKGQGNSPLHF. The chain employs TRBV27 and TRBJ1-6, with 9 bases matching TRBD1. The junction had 12 bases not matched to a gene; V was cut back by 5 bases and J by 7 bases. The germline V gene encodes CDR1 MNHEY and CDR2 SMNVEV (reference sequence). The CDR3 has 17 residues.

V and J are TRBV12-3 or TRBV12-4 and TRBJ1-1; D gene ambiguous. The CDR3 extends over 12 amino acids. V was trimmed by 5 bases and J by 11 bases, leaving 15 bases between them. For the CDR3, the DNA is TGTGCCAGCAGTAACCCGGGTGGTGCCGCTTTCTTT. As protein: CASSNPGGAAFF.

Concerning this clone: Other DNA sequences in this sample translate to the same CDR3. This chain joins TRBV29-1 and TRBJ2-3; TRBD2 matches 10 bases. V lost 4 bases and J lost 4; bases outside the gene matches: 5. The CDR3 loop spans 14 amino acids. Germline V lookup: CDR1 SQVTM, CDR2 ANQGSEA. The CDR3 loop reads CSVGLAGVSDTQYF. The CDR3 DNA reads TGCAGCGTTGGTCTAGCGGGAGTCTCAGATACGCAGTATTTT.

This clone was counted a few times. The genes are TRBV5-4 and TRBJ2-7; TRBD1 aligns across 11 bases. Germline V gene sequence: CDR1 SGHNT, CDR2 YYREEE (reference sequence). This CDR3 is built from 16 residues. J was trimmed by 6 bases and V by 1 base; bases with no gene match: 9. The CDR3 loop reads CASSLSPRTGGGEQYF. The CDR3 DNA follows: TGTGCCAGCAGCTTGTCACCTAGGACAGGGGGCGGCGAGCAGTACTTC.

This clone has only one observation. V gene TRBV11-2 combines with J gene TRBJ2-5; maybe TRBD1 (5 bases). Per germline, CDR1 SGHAT and CDR2 FQNNGV. V was pared by 3 bases and J by 5 bases, with 10 bases between. The CDR3 sequence is 13 residues long. The CDR3 DNA follows: TGTGCCAGCAGCTTTGGGGCCGGGGAGACCCAGTACTTC. It specifies CASSFGAGETQYF.

The chain couples TRBV19 to TRBJ2-3; maybe TRBD2 (7 bases). CDR3 size: 16 residues. V dropped 5 bases and J dropped 3 bases, with 18 bases sitting between them. In germline, CDR1 is LNHDA, CDR2 SQIVND (reference sequence). CDR3 in amino acids: CASSPTRGAWTDTQYF. The CDR3 bases are TGTGCCAGTAGTCCGACCCGGGGGGCTTGGACAGATACGCAGTATTTT.

Only a few counts were recorded for this clone. CDR3 amino acids: CASRAGPGSYNYGYTF. The DNA of the CDR3 is TGTGCCAGTAGGGCGGGCCCAGGATCCTATAACTATGGCTACACCTTC. This chain uses TRBV19 with TRBJ1-2; D is unclear. The CDR3 is 16 residues long. V lost 6 bases to trimming and J lost 1 base, with 18 bases between them. Germline values: CDR1 LNHDA, CDR2 SQIVND (reference sequence).

V and J are TRBV6-5 and TRBJ2-5; 7 positions match TRBD1. Trimming removed 0 bases from V and 7 bases from J; junction bases left unmatched: 11. The CDR3 totals 16 residues. The germline V gene has CDR1 MNHEY and CDR2 SVGAGI. CDR3 residues: CASSYSSGAPGGTQYF. DNA of the CDR3: TGTGCCAGCAGTTACTCGAGCGGCGCCCCAGGGGGGACCCAGTACTTC.

V is TRBV30 and J is TRBJ1-2, with D perhaps TRBD1 (6 bases). CDR3 size: 13 residues. Per germline, CDR1 GTSNPN and CDR2 SVGIG (reference sequence). The V end lost 3 bases, the J end lost 4 bases, and 12 bases lay between the germline ends. In nucleotides, the CDR3 is TGTGCCTGGAGAGGAAGGGGGTCCTATGGCTACACCTTC. Amino acids: CAWRGRGSYGYTF. The complete variable domain, with remaining parts taken from reference TRBV30 and TRBJ1-2, reads SQTIHQWPATLVQPVGSPLSLECTVEGTSNPNLYWYRQAAGRGLQLLFYSVGIGQISSEVPQNLSASRPQDRQFILSSKKLLLSDSGFYLCAWRGRGSYGYTFGSGTRLTVV.

The chain couples TRBV28 to TRBJ1-1; possibly TRBD1 for D (5 bases). The CDR3 has 14 amino acids. V lost 6 bases to trimming and J lost 5 bases, with 16 bases between them. Germline V gene lookup returns CDR1 MDHEN and CDR2 SYDVKM. CDR3 in DNA: TGTGCCAGCAGCCCGGGGCAGGGAGGGACTGAAGCTTTCTTT. Protein sequence: CASSPGQGGTEAFF.

The chain carries TRBV5-1 and TRBJ2-7, with 16 nucleotides matching TRBD2. The germline V gene encodes CDR1 SGHRS and CDR2 YFSETQ. This CDR3 region has 16 residues. The ends lost 7 bases at V and 3 bases at J; junction bases unmatched: 7. CDR3 region: CASYSGLAGGYYEQYF. The CDR3 nucleotides read TGCGCCAGCTACTCGGGACTAGCGGGAGGGTACTACGAGCAGTACTTC.

The chain carries TRBV6-5 and TRBJ1-1; no clear D. Looked up from germline, CDR1 is MNHEY and CDR2 is SVGAGI. Trimming cost V 3 bases and J 1 base, with 12 bases left between them. The CDR3 sequence is 15 residues long. The CDR3 nucleotides read TGTGCCAGCAGTTATGGGCTAGCCGAGAACACTGAAGCTTTCTTT. Translating gives CASSYGLAENTEAFF.

The CDR3 loop reads CASSYSSYGETQYF. The CDR3 DNA follows: TGTGCCAGCAGTTACTCGAGTTACGGTGAGACCCAGTACTTC. The V gene is TRBV6-5, the J gene TRBJ2-5; D ambiguous. Germline CDR1 reads MNHEY; CDR2 reads SVGAGI. With 0 bases removed from V and 5 bases from J, the gap between germline ends came to 10 bases. The length of the CDR3 is 14 residues.

As for this clone: Other DNA variants within this sample encode the same CDR3. This chain uses TRBV5-1 with TRBJ1-5, with D tentatively TRBD1 (6 bases). The CDR3 totals 15 residues. Trimming took off 0 bases at V and 1 base at J, with 8 bases between the two ends. The germline gives CDR1 SGHRS, CDR2 YFSETQ. CDR3 nucleotides: TGCGCCAGCAGCTTGGCCGGACAGAGCAATCAGCCCCAGCATTTT. This encodes CASSLAGQSNQPQHF. Filled out from reference TRBV5-1 and TRBJ1-5, the complete variable domain reads KAGVTQTPRYLIKTRGQQVTLSCSPISGHRSVSWYQQTPGQGLQFLFEYFSETQRNKGNFPGRFSGRQFSNSRSEMNVSTLELGDSALYLCASSLAGQSNQPQHFGDGTRLSIL.